This T cell receptor (beta chain) was observed in a study of T cell responses to AZD1222 COVID-19 vaccine. It was second doses at about 4 or about 12 weeks that were pooled. Of note for this clone: Its antigen is unidentified.

Overall study results and limits: Seropositivity was recorded at baseline in only a handful of AZD1222 recipients. Without day 14 samples, only post-peak T cell repertoires were studied. Spike-specific TCR breadth and depth both grew after two AZD1222 doses.

Germline V gives CDR1 MDHEN, CDR2 SYDVKM. CDR3 size: 14 residues. V lost 6 bases to trimming and J lost 0 bases, with 9 bases between them. Measured with immunoSEQ multiplex PCR; TCRdb has only the in-frame clones, and not every one. The data hold roughly 100,000 clones, with 88% observed a single time. This clonotype originated in an adult who received the AZD1222 COVID-19 vaccine. The sequencing used peripheral blood, collected 28 days after the second AZD1222 dose. This chain joins TRBV28 and TRBJ1-3, with D perhaps matching TRBD1 (5 bases). The CDR3 nucleotides read TGTGCCAGCAGACAGGCCATCTCTGGAAACACCATATATTTT. Translating gives CASRQAISGNTIYF.